This TCR beta chain emerged from a study of vaccination effects on CD4 cells after COVID-19. Points from the study as a whole: There was marked clonal contraction among infection- and vaccine-induced clones late after vaccination.

TCRdb's table, derived via immunoSEQ multiplex PCR, lists solely in-frame clones and lacks some. Altogether about 74,000 clones are present, roughly three quarters being singletons, with the ten largest covering over 2%. There are a few counts of this clone. The antigen remains unidentified. CDR3 length: 14 amino acids. Looked up from germline, CDR1 is LNHDA and CDR2 is SQIVND (reference sequence). V gave up 8 bases and J gave up 5 bases, with 18 bases separating them. Isolating CD4+ T cells followed more than eight days of culture. Each vaccine recipient was nucleocapsid antibody negative and had no prior SARS-CoV-2 infection.

The sample consisted of CD4+ T cells from PBMCs cultured without peptide, taken before COVID-19 vaccination. This sequence was found in a human donor who received a COVID-19 vaccine. This rearrangement joins TRBV19 to TRBJ1-1; no reliable D call. The CDR3 region has the DNA TGTGCCAGTCACGACACATTCTGGGGAACTGAAGCTTTCTTT. It is translated as CASHDTFWGTEAFF.